This entry is about one T cell receptor (beta chain). The deep-level immunoSEQ assay was used. Data came from immunoSEQ multiplex PCR; TCRdb stores just in-frame clones and leaves some out. This table holds 2 million to 2.5 million clones, around 95% found once. The sample originates from a study of shared clonotypes between healthy human individuals. CDR3 size: 15 residues. Trimming stripped 6 bases from V and 0 bases from J, with 12 bases between. Germline CDR1 and CDR2: MNHEY and SVGAGI. The chain employs TRBV6-5 and TRBJ1-3; D unresolved. This TCR was sampled from a man aged 18 to 29 in good health. Sequenced: naive CD4+ T cells sorted from blood. Specified subset: CD45RA+ positively selected. This chain's CDR3 is CASSSPSNSGNTIYF. The CDR3, as DNA: TGTGCCAGCAGCTCCCCTTCGAACTCTGGAAACACCATATATTTT.